This TCR beta chain was captured by sequencing in a study of blood T cells in healthy people across ages. Trimming took off 1 base at V and 5 bases at J, with 8 bases between the two ends. Germline V gene sequence: CDR1 SGDLS, CDR2 YYNGEE. The CDR3 is made up of 13 amino acids. A J-beta primer mix and a sample-barcoded 5' primer were used in a second PCR of about 6 to 12 cycles. TCRdb re-called the 5' RACE reads with MiXCR, one entry per CDR3 protein. The sample has 450,000 to 650,000 distinct CDR3 sequences; nearly 25% are singletons. This clonotype was observed a few times. Its antigen is undetermined. Overall study findings and caveats: In the absence of known donor CMV status, changes in expanded clonotypes were possibly confounded. Fewer expanded clones and more diversity marked long-lived versus aged donors.

These same data were also listed under a study on T cells of mothers and their children.

Material: blood. The TCR was taken from a boy aged 5-17 years in good health. This chain uses TRBV9 with TRBJ2-3; D ambiguous. CDR3 in DNA: TGTGCCAGCAGCGTACCAGTGGGAGATACGCAGTATTTT. Translating gives CASSVPVGDTQYF.